This entry lists 24 T cell receptor beta chains sequenced from one sample in a study of OX40 agonist ivuxolimab in advanced cancers. Method: immunoSEQ multiplex PCR; TCRdb's copy keeps in-frame clones and lacks some. Seen here are roughly 60,000 clones, around 90% observed once, and the top ten hold around 0.8%. Sample: CD4+ or CD8+ T cells sorted from blood, taken in a trial of the OX40 agonist ivuxolimab. The receptors stem from an adult with an advanced solid tumor such as melanoma, head and neck, liver or kidney cancer.

The chain couples TRBV6-5 to TRBJ1-2; 8 positions match TRBD1. This CDR3 spans 15 amino acids. The trim removed 3 bases at V and 2 bases at J, leaving 5 bases unmatched. Germline CDR1 reads MNHEY; CDR2 reads SVGAGI. CDR3 region: CASSYLDRVNYGYTF. The DNA of the CDR3 is TGTGCCAGCAGTTATCTGGACAGGGTCAACTATGGCTACACCTTC.

The chain is built from TRBV5-1 and TRBJ1-2; no definite D call. V gave up 0 bases and J gave up 6 bases, with 9 bases separating them. Germline lookup yields CDR1 SGHRS and CDR2 YFSETQ. This CDR3 spans 13 amino acids. The CDR3 loop reads CASSLDLADGYTF. In DNA form, the CDR3 reads TGCGCCAGCAGCTTGGATTTGGCTGATGGCTACACCTTC.

This clone was counted only a few times. V usage is TRBV5-1 and J usage is TRBJ2-2; 10 bases fit TRBD1. The V gene's germline CDR1 is SGHRS and CDR2 YFSETQ. V lost 4 bases to trimming and J lost 4 bases; unmatched junction nucleotides: 4. The CDR3 is 15 amino acids. The CDR3, as DNA: TGCGCCAGCAGCCCTAGGACAGGGGGCACCGGGGAGCTGTTTTTT. Protein: CASSPRTGGTGELFF.

V gene TRBV7-8 combines with J gene TRBJ1-2; D uncertain. Trimming removed 4 bases from V and 5 bases from J, with 17 bases in between. The germline V gene has CDR1 SGHVS and CDR2 FQNEAQ. This CDR3 contains 15 residues. Written as DNA, the CDR3 is TGTGCCAGCAGCTCCAGTCGATTAGCATCGTATGGCTACACCTTC. Protein: CASSSSRLASYGYTF.

This clone was seen only once. The chain combines TRBV25-1 with TRBJ2-1; TRBD2 might be the D (6 bases). Per the germline V gene, CDR1 is MGHDK and CDR2 is SYGVNS. V was shortened by 4 bases and J by 0 bases, with 13 bases between the two germline ends. CDR3 length equals 16 residues. For the CDR3, the DNA is TGTGCCAGCAGTGGGGCGGAGGGGACCTCCTACAATGAGCAGTTCTTC. Protein sequence: CASSGAEGTSYNEQFF.

The gene calls are TRBV19 and TRBJ2-3; D is undetermined. This CDR3 contains 15 residues. Per germline, CDR1 LNHDA and CDR2 SQIVND (reference sequence). Trimming stripped 5 bases from V and 6 bases from J, with 18 bases between. The CDR3 DNA follows: TGTGCCAGTAGTCCCTCCGAGGATTTGGCCGATACGCAGTATTTT. Protein: CASSPSEDLADTQYF.

The rearrangement joins TRBV10-2 to TRBJ1-2, with D uncertain. In germline, CDR1 is WSHSY, CDR2 SAAADI. The CDR3 is 12 residues long. The ends were cut back, 10 bases at V and 5 bases at J, with 14 bases in the middle. Here the CDR3 reads CATGREGYGYTF. The CDR3 DNA is TGCGCCACCGGGAGGGAGGGTTATGGCTACACCTTC.

The chain couples TRBV18 to TRBJ1-3; possible D gene TRBD1, 6 bases. There are 14 residues in the CDR3. The germline V gene encodes CDR1 KGHSH and CDR2 LQKENI. Between the trimmed V and J ends, which lost 4 bases and 2 bases, there was a span of 9 bases. CDR3 sequence reads: CASSLGGPGNTIYF. DNA of the CDR3: TGTGCCAGCTCACTCGGGGGCCCTGGAAACACCATATATTTT.

The genes are TRBV7-2 and TRBJ2-7, with D unresolved. This CDR3 comprises 19 residues. Germline values: CDR1 SGHTA, CDR2 FQGNSA. Trimming took 2 bases from V and 0 from J, leaving 23 bases between them. For the CDR3, the DNA is TGTGCCAGCAGCTTAATATATGTCGGCACAATTCACCGCTCCTACGAGCAGTACTTC. It specifies CASSLIYVGTIHRSYEQYF.

Regarding this clone: Distinct nucleotide sequences in the sample also encode this CDR3. This chain connects TRBV30 to TRBJ1-5; TRBD1 aligns across 9 bases. CDR1 GTSNPN and CDR2 SVGIG come from the germline V gene (reference sequence). V trimming: 0 bases; J trimming: 6 bases; junction bases outside the gene matches: 6. The CDR3 is 15 residues long. CDR3 coding DNA: TGTGCCTGGAGTGTACTCGGACAGGGGAGTCAGCCCCAGCATTTT. This gives the protein CAWSVLGQGSQPQHF.

This rearrangement joins TRBV5-6 to TRBJ1-5; maybe TRBD1 (6 bases). Trimming took off 4 bases at V and 1 base at J, with 9 bases between the two ends. Germline CDR1 is SGHDT and CDR2 is YYEEEE. This CDR3 region has 14 residues. Here the CDR3 reads CASSIGTSNQPQHF. DNA of the CDR3: TGTGCCAGCAGCATCGGGACAAGCAATCAGCCCCAGCATTTT.

The genes are TRBV6-4 and TRBJ2-1, with TRBD1 matching over 10 bases. This CDR3 spans 16 amino acids. V lost 3 bases, J lost 4 bases, and 6 bases stayed unmatched. Per germline, CDR1 MRHNA and CDR2 SNTAGT. The CDR3, as DNA: TGTGCCAGCAGTGATCGTCGGACAGGGGGATACAATGAGCAGTTCTTC. Its translation: CASSDRRTGGYNEQFF.

The chain uses TRBV29-1 and TRBJ2-6; no clear D gene. The CDR3 loop spans 13 amino acids. Trimming cost V 2 bases and J 4 bases, with 6 bases left between them. From germline, CDR1 is SQVTM and CDR2 ANQGSEA. The CDR3 bases are TGCAGCGTTGAAAGGGTAGGGGCCAACGTCCTGACTTTC. Protein: CSVERVGANVLTF.

The chain is built from TRBV29-1 and TRBJ1-2; TRBD1 agrees at 9 bases. The J segment lost 3 bases and the V segment lost 1 base, leaving 0 bases of the junction unmatched. Germline values: CDR1 SQVTM, CDR2 ANQGSEA. CDR3 length: 13 residues. The CDR3 DNA is TGCAGCGTTGAAGGGACAGGGGACTATGGCTACACCTTC. Protein product: CSVEGTGDYGYTF. Using reference TRBV29-1 and TRBJ1-2 for the parts outside the CDR3, the full variable domain is SAVISQKPSRDICQRGTSLTIQCQVDSQVTMMFWYRQQPGQSLTLIATANQGSEATYESGFVIDKFPISRPNLTFSTLTVSNMSPEDSSIYLCSVEGTGDYGYTFGSGTRLTVV.

This rearrangement joins TRBV18 to TRBJ1-2; no reliable D call. V dropped 3 bases and J dropped 3 bases, with 8 bases sitting between them. The CDR3 is 13 residues long. CDR1 and CDR2 (germline): KGHSH, LQKENI. The CDR3 DNA is TGTGCCAGCTCACCGGACGGGGACTATGGCTACACCTTC. Amino acids: CASSPDGDYGYTF.

In nucleotides, the CDR3 is TGTGCCAGCAGCGTAGGGGGGAGCGCCTATAATTCACCCCTCCACTTT. Translating gives CASSVGGSAYNSPLHF. This chain links TRBV9 with TRBJ1-6; maybe TRBD1 (5 bases). This CDR3 spans 16 amino acids. V gave up 0 bases and J gave up 2 bases, with 9 bases separating them. The V gene's germline CDR1 is SGDLS and CDR2 YYNGEE.

The V call is TRBV2, the J call TRBJ1-3, with 8 bases that match TRBD1. Germline values: CDR1 SNHLY, CDR2 FYNNEI. V trimming: 4 bases; J trimming: 4 bases; junction bases outside the gene matches: 3. CDR3 length: 14 residues. CDR3 bases: TGTGCCAGCAGTGTGCAGGGGGCCGGAAACACCATATATTTT. Protein sequence: CASSVQGAGNTIYF.

This chain joins TRBV19 and TRBJ2-6, with D possibly matching TRBD2 (6 bases). Trimming left V 3 bases short and J 4 bases short, with 13 bases between. CDR1 is LNHDA and CDR2 is SQIVND in the germline V gene (reference sequence). The CDR3 has 16 amino acids. CDR3 sequence (DNA): TGTGCCAGTAGTATTGGAGGGGAATCCGGGGCCAACGTCCTGACTTTC. Translation gives CASSIGGESGANVLTF. The full variable domain, completed using reference TRBV19 and TRBJ2-6, is DGGITQSPKYLFRKEGQNVTLSCEQNLNHDAMYWYRQDPGQGLRLIYYSQIVNDFQKGDIAEGYSVSREKKESFPLTVTSAQKNPTAFYLCASSIGGESGANVLTFGAGSRLTVL.

The rearrangement links TRBV6-6 to TRBJ2-7; 12 bases map to TRBD1. The germline V gene has CDR1 MNHNY and CDR2 SVGAGI (reference sequence). The CDR3 runs 15 residues. V was clipped by 5 bases and J by 4 bases; unmatched bases: 6. The CDR3 is CASSPGTGGTYEQYF. The CDR3 DNA sequence: TGTGCCAGCAGTCCCGGGACAGGGGGCACGTACGAGCAGTACTTC.

CDR3 coding DNA: TGTGCCAGCAGCTTAGTCGGGCAGGGTGGGTTCTTC. Residues: CASSLVGQGGFF. The chain couples TRBV7-2 to TRBJ2-1; D is possibly TRBD1 (5 bases). The CDR3 extends over 12 amino acids. V was cut by 1 base and J by 15 bases, with 13 bases left in between. Germline V lookup: CDR1 SGHTA, CDR2 FQGNSA. The full variable domain, its missing parts supplied by reference TRBV7-2 and TRBJ2-1, is GAGVSQSPSNKVTEKGKDVELRCDPISGHTALYWYRQSLGQGLEFLIYFQGNSAPDKSGLPSDRFSAERTGGSVSTLTIQRTQQEDSAVYLCASSLVGQGGFFGPGTRLTVL.

The CDR3 DNA sequence: TGTGCCAGCAGCCCTAGGGGACAGGGCCCCTACGAGCAGTACTTC. Protein product: CASSPRGQGPYEQYF. The V call is TRBV7-8, the J call TRBJ2-7, with 9 bases identical to TRBD1. CDR1 SGHVS and CDR2 FQNEAQ come from the germline V gene. V trimming: 5 bases; J trimming: 2 bases; junction bases outside the gene matches: 7. The CDR3 has 15 residues.

About this clone itself: The conserved final phenylalanine or tryptophan is absent from the CDR3, which likely points to a read error. The rearrangement uses TRBV2 and TRBJ1-2; tentatively, D is TRBD1 (6 bases). The CDR3 contains 13 residues. Germline V gene data show CDR1 as SNHLY and CDR2 as FYNNEI. Trimming removed 4 bases from V and 8 bases from J, with 14 bases in between. Here the CDR3 reads CASSGQVVGGYTL. The CDR3 DNA follows: TGTGCCAGCAGTGGACAGGTTGTAGGAGGCTACACCCTC.

The chain recombines TRBV19 with TRBJ2-2; no clear D gene. This CDR3 is 13 amino acids long. From germline, CDR1 is LNHDA and CDR2 SQIVND (reference sequence). V lost 11 bases and J lost 5, with 15 bases in between. CDR3 bases: TGTGCCTCCTCCCCGTTCGCGACCGGGGAGCTGTTTTTT. Translating it yields CASSPFATGELFF.

The rearrangement joins TRBV28 to TRBJ2-5, with a tentative D call TRBD2 (7 bases). This CDR3 region has 14 residues. Germline V gene sequence: CDR1 MDHEN, CDR2 SYDVKM. V lost 7 bases and J lost 5, with 17 bases in between. CDR3 sequence reads: CASTWGGLRETQYF. DNA for the CDR3: TGTGCCAGCACCTGGGGGGGGCTGAGGGAGACCCAGTACTTC. Looking up the rest from reference TRBV28 and TRBJ2-5 gives the full variable domain: DVKVTQSSRYLVKRTGEKVFLECVQDMDHENMFWYRQDPGLGLRLIYFSYDVKMKEKGDIPEGYSVSREKKERFSLILESASTNQTSMYLCASTWGGLRETQYFGPGTRLLVL.